The subject of this entry is one T cell receptor beta chain. V gave up 8 bases and J gave up 4 bases, with 15 bases separating them. Germline V gene sequence: CDR1 SEHNR, CDR2 FQNEAQ (reference sequence). There are 13 residues in the CDR3. Each CDR3 protein gets one entry after TCRdb re-called the PCR reads with MiXCR. Of just under 650,000 distinct CDR3 sequences in the sample, just under 20% were seen once. This entry comes from a study of molecular identifiers for immune sequencing clone quantification. The J gene is TRBJ2-7, the V gene TRBV7-9, with D perhaps TRBD1 (5 bases). The clonotype was recovered from a human donor in good health. Some libraries in this study had Jurkat cell RNA spiked in. Sequencing was done on a sample of naive CD8+ T cells from blood, with Jurkat cell RNA spiked in. Sample subset: FACS-sorted CD8+CD4-CCR7+CD45RA+ naive T cells. The CDR3 loop is CASGSKDSYEQYF. The CDR3 region has the DNA TGTGCCAGCGGCTCCAAAGACAGTTACGAGCAGTACTTC.